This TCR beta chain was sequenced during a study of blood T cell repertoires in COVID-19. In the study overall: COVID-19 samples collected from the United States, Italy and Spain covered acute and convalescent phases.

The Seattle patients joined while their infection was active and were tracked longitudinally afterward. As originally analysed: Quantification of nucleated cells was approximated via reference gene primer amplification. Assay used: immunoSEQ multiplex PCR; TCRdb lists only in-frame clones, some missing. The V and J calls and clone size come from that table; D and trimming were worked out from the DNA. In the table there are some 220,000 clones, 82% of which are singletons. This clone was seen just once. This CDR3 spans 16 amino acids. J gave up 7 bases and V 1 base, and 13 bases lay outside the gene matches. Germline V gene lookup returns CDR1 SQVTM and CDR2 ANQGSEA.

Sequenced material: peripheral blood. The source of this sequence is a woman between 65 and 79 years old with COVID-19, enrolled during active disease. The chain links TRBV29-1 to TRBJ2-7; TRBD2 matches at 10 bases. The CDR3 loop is CSVEGSKLAGRREQYF. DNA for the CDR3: TGCAGCGTTGAAGGATCCAAACTAGCGGGGCGGCGAGAGCAGTACTTC.